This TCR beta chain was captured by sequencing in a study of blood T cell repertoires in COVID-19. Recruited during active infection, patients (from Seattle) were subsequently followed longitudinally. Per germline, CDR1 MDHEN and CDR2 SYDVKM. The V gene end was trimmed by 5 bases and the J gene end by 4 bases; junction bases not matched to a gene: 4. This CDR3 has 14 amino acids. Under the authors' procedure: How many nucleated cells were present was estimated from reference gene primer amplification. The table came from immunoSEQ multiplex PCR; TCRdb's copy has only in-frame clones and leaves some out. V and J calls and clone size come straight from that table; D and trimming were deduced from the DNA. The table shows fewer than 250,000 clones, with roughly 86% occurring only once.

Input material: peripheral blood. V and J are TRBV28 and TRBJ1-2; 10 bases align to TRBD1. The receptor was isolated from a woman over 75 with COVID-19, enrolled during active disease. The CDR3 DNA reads TGTGCCAGCAGTCCGGGACAGGGGCCCTATGGCTACACCTTC. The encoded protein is CASSPGQGPYGYTF.